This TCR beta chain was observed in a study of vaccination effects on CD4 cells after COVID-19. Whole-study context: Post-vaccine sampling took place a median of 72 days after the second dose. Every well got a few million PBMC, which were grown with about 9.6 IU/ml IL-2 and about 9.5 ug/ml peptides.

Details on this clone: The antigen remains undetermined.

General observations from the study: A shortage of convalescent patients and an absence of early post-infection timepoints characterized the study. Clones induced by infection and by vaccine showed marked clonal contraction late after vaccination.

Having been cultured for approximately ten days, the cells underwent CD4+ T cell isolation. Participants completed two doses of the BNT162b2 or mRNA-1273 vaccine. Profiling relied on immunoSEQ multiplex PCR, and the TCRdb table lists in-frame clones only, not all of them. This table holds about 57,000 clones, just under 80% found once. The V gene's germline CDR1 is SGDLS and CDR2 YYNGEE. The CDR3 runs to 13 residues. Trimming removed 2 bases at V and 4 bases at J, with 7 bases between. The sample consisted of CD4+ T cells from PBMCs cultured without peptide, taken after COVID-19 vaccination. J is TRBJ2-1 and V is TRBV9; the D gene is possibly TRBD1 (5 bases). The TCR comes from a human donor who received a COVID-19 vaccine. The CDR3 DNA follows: TGTGCCAGCAGCGTCCAGGGATACAATGAGCAGTTCTTC. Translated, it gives CASSVQGYNEQFF.